Each of the 16 T cell receptor beta chains below was sequenced from the same sample in a study of cytomegalovirus exposure and HLA in healthy donors. The PCR employed 60 Vbeta primers together with 13 Jbeta primers. Here immunoSEQ multiplex PCR was the method, and the copy in TCRdb shows in-frame clones only, minus some. The sample has approximately 140,000 clones, roughly four fifths seen once. Sequenced: PBMCs. The receptor source for this set is a male donor in good health and CMV-seronegative.

This clone turned up a few times. The V call is TRBV6-4, the J call TRBJ2-1; the match to TRBD2 covers 7 bases. The germline CDR1 and CDR2 sequences are MRHNA and SNTAGT. V was pared by 6 bases and J by 3 bases, with 8 bases of the junction left unmatched. There are 15 residues in the CDR3. CDR3 in amino acids: CASSLRAGDYNEQFF. The DNA for the CDR3 is TGTGCCAGCAGCCTCCGGGCGGGGGACTACAATGAGCAGTTCTTC.

This chain joins TRBV9 and TRBJ1-3; 7 bases map to TRBD1. Germline CDR1 is SGDLS and CDR2 is YYNGEE. The CDR3 totals 15 residues. V trimming: 3 bases; J trimming: 3 bases; junction bases outside the gene matches: 6. The CDR3 sequence is CASSEEGADGNTIYF. The CDR3 region has the DNA TGTGCCAGCAGCGAAGAGGGGGCGGATGGAAACACCATATATTTT.

With respect to this clone: The germline gene is not matched at one end of the junction; a read error may be the cause. V usage is TRBV9 and J usage is TRBJ1-5, with 10 bases aligning to TRBD1. This CDR3 region has 14 residues. The V gene's germline CDR1 is SGDLS and CDR2 YYNGEE. DNA of the CDR3: TGTGCCAGCAGCGTCGGGACAGGGGATCAGCCCCGGCATTTT. Its translation: CASSVGTGDQPRHF.

The chain uses TRBV5-1 and TRBJ1-1; 8 bases map to TRBD1. CDR3 length: 14 residues. The V gene end was trimmed by 7 bases and the J gene end by 3 bases; junction bases not matched to a gene: 8. The germline gives CDR1 SGHRS, CDR2 YFSETQ. CDR3 DNA: TGCGCCAGCGGCCCCAGGACAGGGCACACTGAAGCTTTCTTT. It is translated as CASGPRTGHTEAFF.

This sequence joins TRBV2 and TRBJ2-5; 7 positions match TRBD2. Trimming at V came to 8 bases and at J to 5 bases, leaving 11 bases not matched to a gene. Germline CDR1 reads SNHLY; CDR2 reads FYNNEI. This CDR3 contains 14 residues. CDR3 sequence reads: CASVASGHSETQYF. The DNA for the CDR3 is TGTGCCAGCGTCGCTAGCGGCCATTCGGAGACCCAGTACTTC.

The chain employs TRBV19 and TRBJ2-5, with 7 bases matching TRBD2. J lost 3 bases, V lost 4 bases, and 5 bases had no gene match. The CDR3 spans 14 residues. Per germline, CDR1 LNHDA and CDR2 SQIVND (reference sequence). In nucleotides, the CDR3 is TGTGCCAGTAGTACTCTAGCGGCTAAAGAGACCCAGTACTTC. It yields the protein CASSTLAAKETQYF.

The chain recombines TRBV7-9 with TRBJ2-5; 8 bases match TRBD1. With 2 bases clipped from V and 9 bases from J, the junction kept 8 bases outside the gene matches. Per germline, CDR1 SEHNR and CDR2 FQNEAQ (reference sequence). The CDR3 runs to 14 residues. In DNA form, the CDR3 reads TGTGCCAGCAGCTTACCGGACAGGGAGGAGGCCCAGTACTTC. Translating it yields CASSLPDREEAQYF.

This chain joins TRBV11-2 and TRBJ2-2, with D maybe TRBD1 (5 bases). V gave up 3 bases and J gave up 3 bases, with 8 bases separating them. The CDR3 is made up of 14 amino acids. The germline V gene encodes CDR1 SGHAT and CDR2 FQNNGV. In DNA form, the CDR3 reads TGTGCCAGCAGCTTCTTGACAGACACCGGGGAGCTGTTTTTT. The encoded protein is CASSFLTDTGELFF.

The DNA for the CDR3 is TGTGCCAGCAGTTATCAGGACAGGGGGGGCTACGAGCAGTACTTC. This encodes CASSYQDRGGYEQYF. The chain couples TRBV6-5 to TRBJ2-7; 10 bases align to TRBD1. V lost 3 bases and J lost 3; bases outside the gene matches: 5. There are 15 residues in the CDR3. Germline V gives CDR1 MNHEY, CDR2 SVGAGI.

The J gene is TRBJ2-7, the V gene TRBV18; 8 nucleotides agree with TRBD1. This CDR3 is built from 14 residues. After removal of 3 bases from V and 5 bases from J, the junction contained 6 bases not matched to a gene. Germline CDR1 and CDR2: KGHSH and LQKENI. CDR3 bases: TGTGCCAGCTCACCCAGGGGGCAGGCCCACGAGCAGTACTTC. It codes for CASSPRGQAHEQYF. The full variable domain, its missing parts supplied by reference TRBV18 and TRBJ2-7, is NAGVMQNPRHLVRRRGQEARLRCSPMKGHSHVYWYRQLPEEGLKFMVYLQKENIIDESGMPKERFSAEFPKEGPSILRIQQVVRGDSAAYFCASSPRGQAHEQYFGPGTRLTVT.

CDR3 in amino acids: CASTHDPGRLAGAEQYF. CDR3 coding DNA: TGTGCCAGCACTCACGACCCGGGGAGGCTAGCGGGTGCCGAGCAGTACTTC. V is TRBV5-4 and J is TRBJ2-5, with 8 bases lining up with TRBD2. The DNA end lines up better with TRBJ2-7; the J call may be wrong. CDR3 length: 17 amino acids. In germline, CDR1 is SGHNT, CDR2 YYREEE (reference sequence).

The V and J genes are TRBV9 and TRBJ2-7; D remains ambiguous. Trimming stripped 0 bases from V and 3 bases from J, with 10 bases between. From germline, CDR1 is SGDLS and CDR2 YYNGEE. CDR3 length: 14 residues. CDR3 amino acids: CASSVEKASYEQYF. As DNA, the CDR3 is TGTGCCAGCAGCGTAGAAAAGGCTAGCTACGAGCAGTACTTC.

The rearrangement links TRBV7-2 to TRBJ2-1, with TRBD2 as a possible D gene (6 bases). Germline lookup yields CDR1 SGHTA and CDR2 FQGNSA. The CDR3 runs 16 residues. Trimming took off 4 bases at V and 1 base at J, with 14 bases between the two ends. CDR3 DNA: TGTGCCAGCAGCTCCTTCGGGGGAGGATCCTACAATGAGCAGTTCTTC. Residues: CASSSFGGGSYNEQFF.

CDR3 nucleotides: TGCGCCAGCAGTGACCTAGCGGGGGGACTCTACAATGAGCAGTTCTTC. It codes for CASSDLAGGLYNEQFF. V gene TRBV10-1 combines with J gene TRBJ2-1; 11 bases agree with TRBD2. The CDR3 spans 16 residues. Germline-derived CDR1 and CDR2 are WNHNN and SYGVQD (reference sequence). Losses at the gene ends were 3 bases for V and 3 bases for J; bases not matched to a gene: 4.

Of note for this clone: One junction end does not reproduce the germline sequence, and a read error may be involved. The chain joins TRBV6-5 to TRBJ2-3, with TRBD2 matching over 9 bases. Germline-derived CDR1 and CDR2 are MNHEY and SVGAGI. There are 16 residues in the CDR3. This CDR3 reads CASSYSEREVTDMQYF. As DNA, the CDR3 is TGTGCCAGCAGTTACTCGGAGCGGGAGGTCACAGATATGCAGTATTTT.

The chain combines TRBV13 with TRBJ1-1, with a possible D match to TRBD1 (6 bases). The CDR3 is 13 amino acids. V was clipped by 5 bases and J by 6 bases, with 13 bases between them. The germline gives CDR1 PRHDT, CDR2 FYEKMQ (reference sequence). The CDR3 loop is CASSPGGGPEAFF. CDR3 nucleotides: TGTGCCAGCAGCCCGGGAGGGGGTCCTGAAGCTTTCTTT.